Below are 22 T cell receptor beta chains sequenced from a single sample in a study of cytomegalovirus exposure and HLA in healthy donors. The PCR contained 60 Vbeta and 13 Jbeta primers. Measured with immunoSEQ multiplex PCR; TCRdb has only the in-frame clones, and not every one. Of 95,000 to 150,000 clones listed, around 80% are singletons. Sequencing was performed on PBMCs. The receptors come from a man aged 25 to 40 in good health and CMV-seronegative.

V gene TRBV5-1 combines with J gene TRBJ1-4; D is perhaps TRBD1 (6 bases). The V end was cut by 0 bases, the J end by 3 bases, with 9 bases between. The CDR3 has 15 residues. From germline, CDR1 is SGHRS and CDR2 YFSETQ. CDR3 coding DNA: TGCGCCAGCAGCTTGGAAAACAGGGCTAATGAAAAACTGTTTTTT. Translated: CASSLENRANEKLFF. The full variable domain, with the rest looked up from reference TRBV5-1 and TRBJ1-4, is KAGVTQTPRYLIKTRGQQVTLSCSPISGHRSVSWYQQTPGQGLQFLFEYFSETQRNKGNFPGRFSGRQFSNSRSEMNVSTLELGDSALYLCASSLENRANEKLFFGSGTQLSVL.

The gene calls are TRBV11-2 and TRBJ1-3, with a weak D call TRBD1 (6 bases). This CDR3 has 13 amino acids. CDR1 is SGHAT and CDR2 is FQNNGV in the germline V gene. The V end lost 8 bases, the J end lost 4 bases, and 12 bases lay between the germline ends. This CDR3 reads CASVTGRGNTIYF. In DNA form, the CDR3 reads TGTGCCAGCGTCACAGGGCGAGGAAACACCATATATTTT.

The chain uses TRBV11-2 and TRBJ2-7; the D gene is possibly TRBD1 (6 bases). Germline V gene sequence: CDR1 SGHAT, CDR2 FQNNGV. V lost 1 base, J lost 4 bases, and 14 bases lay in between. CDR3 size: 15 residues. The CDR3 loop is CASSLAYRVGYEQYF. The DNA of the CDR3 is TGTGCCAGCAGCTTAGCCTACAGGGTTGGATACGAGCAGTACTTC. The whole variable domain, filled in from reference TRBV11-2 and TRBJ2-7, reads EAGVAQSPRYKIIEKRQSVAFWCNPISGHATLYWYQQILGQGPKLLIQFQNNGVVDDSQLPKDRFSAERLKGVDSTLKIQPAKLEDSAVYLCASSLAYRVGYEQYFGPGTRLTVT.

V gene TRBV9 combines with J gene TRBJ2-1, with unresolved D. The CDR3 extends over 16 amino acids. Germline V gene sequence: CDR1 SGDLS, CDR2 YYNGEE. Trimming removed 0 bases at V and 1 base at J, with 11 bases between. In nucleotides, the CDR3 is TGTGCCAGCAGCGTAGTTAGTGTTACGTCCTACAATGAGCAGTTCTTC. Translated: CASSVVSVTSYNEQFF.

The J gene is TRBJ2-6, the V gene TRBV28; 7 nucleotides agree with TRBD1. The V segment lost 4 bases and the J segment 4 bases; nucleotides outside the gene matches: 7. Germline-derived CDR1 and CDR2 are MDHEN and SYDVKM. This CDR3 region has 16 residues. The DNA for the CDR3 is TGTGCCAGCAGTTACGTTGGACAGGCCGGGGCCAACGTCCTGACTTTC. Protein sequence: CASSYVGQAGANVLTF.

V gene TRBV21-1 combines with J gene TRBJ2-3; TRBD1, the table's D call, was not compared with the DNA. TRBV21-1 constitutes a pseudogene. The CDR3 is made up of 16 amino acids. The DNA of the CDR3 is TGTGCCAGCAGCAAGTCTAGGGACAGGAGCACAGATACGCAGTATTTT. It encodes CASSKSRDRSTDTQYF.

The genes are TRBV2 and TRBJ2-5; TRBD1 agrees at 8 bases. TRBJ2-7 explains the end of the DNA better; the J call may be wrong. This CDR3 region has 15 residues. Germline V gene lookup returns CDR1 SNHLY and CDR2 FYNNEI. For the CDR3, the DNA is TGTGCCAGCAGGGACAGGGCTCCAGGATCCTACGAGCAGTACTTC. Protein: CASRDRAPGSYEQYF.

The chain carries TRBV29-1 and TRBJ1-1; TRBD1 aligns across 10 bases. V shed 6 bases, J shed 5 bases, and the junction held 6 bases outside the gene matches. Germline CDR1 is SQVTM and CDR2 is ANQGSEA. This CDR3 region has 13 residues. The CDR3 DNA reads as TGCAGCGTGTACGGGACAGGGGTAACTGAAGCTTTCTTT. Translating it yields CSVYGTGVTEAFF.

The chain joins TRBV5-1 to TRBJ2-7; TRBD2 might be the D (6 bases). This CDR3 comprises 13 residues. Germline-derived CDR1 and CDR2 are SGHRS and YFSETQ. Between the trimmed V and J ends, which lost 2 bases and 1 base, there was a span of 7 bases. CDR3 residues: CASSFGLSYEQYF. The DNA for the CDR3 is TGCGCCAGCAGCTTTGGACTATCCTACGAGCAGTACTTC. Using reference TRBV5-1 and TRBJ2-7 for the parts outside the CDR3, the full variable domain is KAGVTQTPRYLIKTRGQQVTLSCSPISGHRSVSWYQQTPGQGLQFLFEYFSETQRNKGNFPGRFSGRQFSNSRSEMNVSTLELGDSALYLCASSFGLSYEQYFGPGTRLTVT.

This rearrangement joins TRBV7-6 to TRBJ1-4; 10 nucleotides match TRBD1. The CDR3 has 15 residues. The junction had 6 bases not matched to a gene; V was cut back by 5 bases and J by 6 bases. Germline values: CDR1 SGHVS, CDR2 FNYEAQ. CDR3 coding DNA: TGTGCCAGCAGCCCCCGGGACAGGGGACATGAAAAACTGTTTTTT. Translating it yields CASSPRDRGHEKLFF.

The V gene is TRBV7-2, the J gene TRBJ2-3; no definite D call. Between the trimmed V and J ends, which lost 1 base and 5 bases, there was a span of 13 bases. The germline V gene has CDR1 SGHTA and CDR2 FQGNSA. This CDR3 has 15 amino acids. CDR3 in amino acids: CASSLGFAVEDTQYF. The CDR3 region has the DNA TGTGCCAGCAGCTTAGGGTTCGCGGTTGAAGATACGCAGTATTTT. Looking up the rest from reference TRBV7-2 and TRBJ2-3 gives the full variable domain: GAGVSQSPSNKVTEKGKDVELRCDPISGHTALYWYRQSLGQGLEFLIYFQGNSAPDKSGLPSDRFSAERTGGSVSTLTIQRTQQEDSAVYLCASSLGFAVEDTQYFGPGTRLTVL.

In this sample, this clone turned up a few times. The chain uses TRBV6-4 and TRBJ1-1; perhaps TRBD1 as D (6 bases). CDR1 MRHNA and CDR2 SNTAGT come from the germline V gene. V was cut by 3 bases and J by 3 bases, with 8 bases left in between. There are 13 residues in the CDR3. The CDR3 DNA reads TGTGCCAGCAGTGAGGGGGCGCACACTGAAGCTTTCTTT. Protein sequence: CASSEGAHTEAFF.

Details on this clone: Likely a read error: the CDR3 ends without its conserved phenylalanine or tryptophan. CDR3 loop: CASSPGSGTGSHEQYL. The CDR3 DNA follows: TGTGCCAGCAGTCCGGGTTCCGGGACAGGGTCCCACGAGCAGTACCTC. The V gene is TRBV28, the J gene TRBJ2-7, with TRBD1 identical over 9 bases. CDR1 is MDHEN, CDR2 SYDVKM, per germline. Trimming at V came to 5 bases and at J to 5 bases, leaving 13 bases not matched to a gene. The CDR3 spans 16 residues.

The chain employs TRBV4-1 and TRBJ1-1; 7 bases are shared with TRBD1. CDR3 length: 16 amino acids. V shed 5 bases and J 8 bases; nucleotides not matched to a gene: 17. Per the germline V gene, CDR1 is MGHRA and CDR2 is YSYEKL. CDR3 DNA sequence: TGCGCCAGCAGCGCCCTGTGGGTGGAGGGGGCGGGAGAAGCTTTCTTT. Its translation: CASSALWVEGAGEAFF.

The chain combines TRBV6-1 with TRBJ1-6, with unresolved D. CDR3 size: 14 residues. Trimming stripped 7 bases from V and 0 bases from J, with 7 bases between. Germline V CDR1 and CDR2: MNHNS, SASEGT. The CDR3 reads CASIGGSYNSPLHF. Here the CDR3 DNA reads TGTGCCAGCATAGGCGGCTCCTATAATTCACCCCTCCACTTT.

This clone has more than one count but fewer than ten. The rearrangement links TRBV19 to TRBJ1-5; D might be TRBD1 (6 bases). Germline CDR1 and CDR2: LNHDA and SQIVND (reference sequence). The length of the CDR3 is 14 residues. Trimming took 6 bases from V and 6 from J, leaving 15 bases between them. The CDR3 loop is CASSREQGRQPQHF. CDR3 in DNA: TGTGCCAGTAGCAGGGAACAGGGACGTCAGCCCCAGCATTTT.

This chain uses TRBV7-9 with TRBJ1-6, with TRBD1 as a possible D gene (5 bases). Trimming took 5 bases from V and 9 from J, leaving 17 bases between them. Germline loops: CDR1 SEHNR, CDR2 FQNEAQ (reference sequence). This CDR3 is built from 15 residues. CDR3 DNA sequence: TGTGCCAGCAGCCCATTCCAGGGTTCGAGTTCACCCCTCCACTTT. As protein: CASSPFQGSSSPLHF.

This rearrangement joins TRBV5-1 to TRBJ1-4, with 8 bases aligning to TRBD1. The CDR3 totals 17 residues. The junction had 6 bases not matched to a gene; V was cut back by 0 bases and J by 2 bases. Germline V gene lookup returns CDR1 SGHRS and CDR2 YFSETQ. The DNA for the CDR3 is TGCGCCAGCAGCTTGGGGACAGGGACGGGTACTAATGAAAAACTGTTTTTT. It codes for CASSLGTGTGTNEKLFF.

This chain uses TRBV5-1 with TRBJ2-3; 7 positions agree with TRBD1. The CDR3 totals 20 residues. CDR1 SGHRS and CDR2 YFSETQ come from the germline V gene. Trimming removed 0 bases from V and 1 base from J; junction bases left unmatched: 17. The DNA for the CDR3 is TGCGCCAGCAGCTTGGCCGGCACCGCCCTCGGGACAGACCGCACAGATACGCAGTATTTT. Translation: CASSLAGTALGTDRTDTQYF.

This CDR3 is CAWGRTTGPGNTIYF. In nucleotides, the CDR3 is TGTGCCTGGGGTCGTACTACAGGGCCTGGAAACACCATATATTTT. The chain employs TRBV30 and TRBJ1-3; perhaps TRBD1 as D (6 bases). The CDR3 is 15 amino acids. Trimming took 5 bases from V and 2 from J, leaving 16 bases between them. Germline V gene data show CDR1 as GTSNPN and CDR2 as SVGIG (reference sequence).

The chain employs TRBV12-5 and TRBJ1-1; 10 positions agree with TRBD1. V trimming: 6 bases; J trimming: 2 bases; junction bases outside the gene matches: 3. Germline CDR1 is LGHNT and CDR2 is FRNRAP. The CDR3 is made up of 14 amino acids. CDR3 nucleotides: TGTGCTAGTGGAAGGGACAGGGGTAACACTGAAGCTTTCTTT. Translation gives CASGRDRGNTEAFF.

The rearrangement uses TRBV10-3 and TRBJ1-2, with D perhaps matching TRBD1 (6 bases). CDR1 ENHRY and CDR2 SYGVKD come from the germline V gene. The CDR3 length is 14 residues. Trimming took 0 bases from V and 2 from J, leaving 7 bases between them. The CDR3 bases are TGTGCCATCAGTGAGTCCCAGGGGAACTATGGCTACACCTTC. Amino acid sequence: CAISESQGNYGYTF.